The entry that follows covers one TCR beta chain sequence. This record comes from a study of blood T cell repertoires in COVID-19. Overall study context: T cells, B-cell-depleted T cells, or PBMCs supplied cDNA or gDNA.

TCRdb's table, derived via immunoSEQ multiplex PCR, lists solely in-frame clones and lacks some. The sample gives 80,000 to 100,000 clones, around 76% of which show up once; about 16% is in the top ten. This receptor was taken from a human donor in a cohort sampled during active COVID-19. The material sequenced was peripheral blood.

The CDR3, as DNA: TGTGCCACCAGCAGGTTACGGGGGGCTTACAATGAGCAGTTCTTC. Amino acids: CATSRLRGAYNEQFF. The chain employs TRBV15 and TRBJ2-1; D may be TRBD2 (7 bases). The CDR3 is made up of 15 amino acids. Per the germline V gene, CDR1 is LNHNV and CDR2 is YYDKDF (reference sequence). V shed 3 bases and J shed 4 bases, with 13 bases lying between them.